This record concerns one TCR beta chain sequence. This clonotype appeared many times. The specificity of this receptor is unknown. Base qualities are not provided; no much larger clone lies one nucleotide away. The data stem from a study of regulatory T cells in long-lasting Graves disease (dated by TCRdb to the early 2020s). Study-level background: Newly diagnosed Graves' disease patients had taken antithyroid drugs for less than 3 months. This study used TCR sequencing and RNA sequencing of peripheral blood to compare persistent Graves' disease patients against newly diagnosed Graves' disease patients. The study was conducted in China and was registered as a clinical trial. A total of around 33 samples were covered by TCR sequencing, comprising approximately 13 persistent and around 20 newly diagnosed Graves' disease patients. What the study reported, not specific to this receptor: More public clonotypes were shared among persistent patients (more than 2,500) than among newly diagnosed patients (966). Persistent disease showed preferential use of TRBV28, TRBJ1-2 and TRBJ2-5, whereas newly diagnosed disease favored TRBV20-1 and TRBJ2-1. The authors acknowledged the small sample size as a limitation that may reduce accuracy. Compared with newly diagnosed patients, persistent Graves' disease patients had lower TCR Shannon entropy and fewer highly expanded clones, which suggests clonal expansion. Peripheral blood alone was examined, since thyroid tissue, which constituted the primary lesion, could not be accessed. Sequencing and analysis were limited to the TCR beta chain.

Libraries were made using multiplex PCR. The sequencer was an Illumina HiSeq 4000. TCR beta libraries were built with iRepertoire HTBI primers and Arm-PCR amplification of CDR3 regions. Gel purification was performed on PCR products prior to sequencing. On the authors' methods: Gene usage analysis of CDR3 amino acid clonotypes used the roughly 62 TRBV and around 13 TRBJ segments found across samples. Filtered high-quality paired reads were merged into contigs using COPE and FqMerger. Contigs were aligned with BLAST to IMGT TRBV, TRBD and TRBJ reference genes, and CDR3 was defined per IMGT. Highly expanded clones were defined as clonotypes with a frequency above 0.1%. Repertoire diversity was measured by Shannon entropy, and V-J evenness by the Gini coefficient. A clonotype found in more than one individual was treated as public. The public sequencing data were trimmed at Q25 with fastp and processed into clonotypes with MiXCR by TCRdb, which kept only in-frame beta chains. Identical CDR3 protein sequences are pooled into one entry, listed with their most common genes and DNA. These V and J calls originate from TCRdb's pipeline instead of the authors' own analysis. The sample yields over 450,000 distinct CDR3 sequences; about 12% were counted once. The ten biggest clones cover roughly 8.9% of the sample.

This specimen's time point label, per the study, means: newly diagnosed GD, antithyroid drugs for less than 3 months. For both TCR sequencing and RNA sequencing, RNA was extracted from PBMCs using TRIzol. The diagnosis of Graves' disease followed American Thyroid Association guidelines. The patients came from an endocrinology department in Xi'an, China. Each patient gave 8.5 to 9.5 milliliters of peripheral blood, collected in an EDTA anticoagulant tube. PBMCs were isolated by Ficoll Paque Plus density gradient separation without further T cell sorting. An Agilent 2100 Bioanalyzer and agarose gel were used to check RNA quality, while a NanoDrop 2000 measured RNA concentration. The CDR3 goes from the cysteine to the phenylalanine over 16 residues. Of the read, only the CDR3 DNA is kept; its 48 bases are in frame from base 1. CDR1 and CDR2, looked up from the germline V gene, are MDHEN and SYDVKM. From V the trimming removes 2 bases and from J it removes 7 bases, while the gene matches leave 9 bases of the junction unaccounted for.

These same data were also listed under a study on T cells in Graves' hyperthyroidism and ophthalmopathy. As noted in the second study: Graves' hyperthyroidism was defined as stable when no progression to ophthalmopathy occurred over 18 months of follow-up. Hyperthyroidism patients were newly diagnosed, had a disease duration of under 2 months, and were aged 18 to 65 years. Exclusion was applied to patients with uncontrolled infections, other autoimmune diseases, pregnancy or lactation. Diagnoses were based on clinical symptoms, serum thyroxine and TRAb, thyroid ultrasound and orbital computed tomography. The first round of RT-PCR for the TCR CDR3 was performed with the HTBI primer set and the Qiagen OneStep RT-PCR kit. Most expanded thyroid clonotypes (frequency above 0.001) were also detected in blood, suggesting blood repertoires may reflect thyroid immune responses. A model built on a 13 V-J signature distinguished ophthalmopathy from stable hyperthyroidism, reaching roughly 88% sensitivity and approximately 81% specificity in cross-validation and 80%/75% in testing. In validation, the model predicted progression to ophthalmopathy a median of roughly 6.1 months before onset, with 65% to 71% sensitivity and roughly 73% specificity. A discovery cohort of about a hundred patients, about 43 with Graves' ophthalmopathy and about 58 with stable Graves' hyperthyroidism, was used to find distinguishing TCR V-J signatures. Prospective prediction of ophthalmopathy was tested in an independent validation cohort consisting of 18 to 20 hyperthyroidism patients and around 16 patients who later progressed to ophthalmopathy. The roughly 100 discovery patients were randomly divided into training and test sets at a 7:3 ratio. In over five Graves' hyperthyroidism patients, the study also compared T-cell repertoires from thyroid tissue with T-cell repertoires from blood. After blood sampling, hyperthyroidism patients were treated with methimazole at a starting dose of 30 mg daily, and ophthalmopathy patients were treated with high-dose intravenous methylprednisolone. Libraries were constructed in a second round of multiplex PCR, after which size selection and purification were carried out. Paired-end sequencing of the libraries was performed with 100 bp reads on an Illumina HiSeq2000. SOAPnuke was used to process the raw data, removing reads that contained adapters or uncalled bases, had a mean Phred below 15, or lacked an exact match to the constant primer or identifier. COPE v1.2.5 was used to merge the high-quality paired reads, and each unique nucleotide sequence was defined as a clonotype. Clonotypes were aligned to IMGT TRBV, TRBD and TRBJ reference segments using MiTCR v1.1. Analysis was restricted to V-J combinations with a frequency above 0.0001, which covered about 99% of repertoires. A TCS score was defined as the ratio between F50 (clonal expansion) and ExV (chaos), using BLOSUM62-based TCRdist between CDR3 peptides within each V-J. Welch's t-statistics and random forest reduced roughly 540 V-J features to 10 to 15, which were used in a naive Bayes classifier (R e1071). Sample size was not statistically predetermined, and blinding of investigators to group allocation was not performed. TCR Vbeta CDR3 sequencing of 140 or so peripheral blood samples (under 45 ophthalmopathy, around 80 hyperthyroidism and roughly 17 progressor patients) is reported in the paper.

The chain is assembled from TRBV28 and TRBJ2-1, and TRBD2 aligns with 9 junction nucleotides. The source was peripheral blood mononuclear cells (PBMCs), collected at new diagnosis, from a patient treated with antithyroid drugs. The TCR sequence derives from a woman aged 30 to 39 with Graves disease. Donor details come from another sample of the same person, matched by shared clones. CDR3 sequence: CASSLAGGLGSNEQFF. The nucleotide sequence is TGTGCCAGCAGTTTAGCGGGAGGGCTAGGTTCAAATGAGCAGTTCTTC.